Sequencing of this T cell receptor (beta chain) was carried out in a study of tumor-infiltrating lymphocytes in primary liver carcinoma. About the study: Patients had primary liver carcinoma treated by surgical resection. Stage T1-T3 N0M0 tumors measured 4.2 to 10 cm at most.

Study-level findings and limits: When set against blood, tumors had a significantly higher top-250-clone fraction (p = 0.039). Overlap between tumor regions exceeded overlap of tumor with adjacent tissue or blood.

From roughly 500 ng total RNA, TCR beta cDNA was generated with a primer in the constant region. A slightly modified ARM-PCR protocol with three nested multiplex PCR rounds produced these TCR beta libraries. With TRBV1-TRBV30 forward primers and a C-beta reverse primer, the first two PCR rounds were run for about 10 cycles each. One entry per CDR3 protein results from TCRdb running MiXCR on the multiplex PCR reads. The sample shows approximately 340,000 distinct CDR3 sequences, less than 75% of them seen only once. Germline DNA was extracted alongside blood RNA, which was obtained from unsorted whole blood. The CDR3 contains 15 residues. V shed 5 bases and J shed 8 bases, with 21 bases lying between them. CDR1 and CDR2 (germline): SGHAT, FQNNGV. About this clonotype itself: The antigen remains unidentified. A read error is likely, as this CDR3 ends without the conserved phenylalanine or tryptophan.

The sample was peripheral blood. The V call is TRBV11-2, the J call TRBJ1-2; a weak D match, TRBD1 (6 bases). The sequence was obtained from a man aged 35 to 55 with primary liver carcinoma and hepatitis B virus infection. The DNA for the CDR3 is TGTGCCAGCAGCACCCGACAGGCTCCCGCGGTGGGCTACACCTTA. Protein product: CASSTRQAPAVGYTL.